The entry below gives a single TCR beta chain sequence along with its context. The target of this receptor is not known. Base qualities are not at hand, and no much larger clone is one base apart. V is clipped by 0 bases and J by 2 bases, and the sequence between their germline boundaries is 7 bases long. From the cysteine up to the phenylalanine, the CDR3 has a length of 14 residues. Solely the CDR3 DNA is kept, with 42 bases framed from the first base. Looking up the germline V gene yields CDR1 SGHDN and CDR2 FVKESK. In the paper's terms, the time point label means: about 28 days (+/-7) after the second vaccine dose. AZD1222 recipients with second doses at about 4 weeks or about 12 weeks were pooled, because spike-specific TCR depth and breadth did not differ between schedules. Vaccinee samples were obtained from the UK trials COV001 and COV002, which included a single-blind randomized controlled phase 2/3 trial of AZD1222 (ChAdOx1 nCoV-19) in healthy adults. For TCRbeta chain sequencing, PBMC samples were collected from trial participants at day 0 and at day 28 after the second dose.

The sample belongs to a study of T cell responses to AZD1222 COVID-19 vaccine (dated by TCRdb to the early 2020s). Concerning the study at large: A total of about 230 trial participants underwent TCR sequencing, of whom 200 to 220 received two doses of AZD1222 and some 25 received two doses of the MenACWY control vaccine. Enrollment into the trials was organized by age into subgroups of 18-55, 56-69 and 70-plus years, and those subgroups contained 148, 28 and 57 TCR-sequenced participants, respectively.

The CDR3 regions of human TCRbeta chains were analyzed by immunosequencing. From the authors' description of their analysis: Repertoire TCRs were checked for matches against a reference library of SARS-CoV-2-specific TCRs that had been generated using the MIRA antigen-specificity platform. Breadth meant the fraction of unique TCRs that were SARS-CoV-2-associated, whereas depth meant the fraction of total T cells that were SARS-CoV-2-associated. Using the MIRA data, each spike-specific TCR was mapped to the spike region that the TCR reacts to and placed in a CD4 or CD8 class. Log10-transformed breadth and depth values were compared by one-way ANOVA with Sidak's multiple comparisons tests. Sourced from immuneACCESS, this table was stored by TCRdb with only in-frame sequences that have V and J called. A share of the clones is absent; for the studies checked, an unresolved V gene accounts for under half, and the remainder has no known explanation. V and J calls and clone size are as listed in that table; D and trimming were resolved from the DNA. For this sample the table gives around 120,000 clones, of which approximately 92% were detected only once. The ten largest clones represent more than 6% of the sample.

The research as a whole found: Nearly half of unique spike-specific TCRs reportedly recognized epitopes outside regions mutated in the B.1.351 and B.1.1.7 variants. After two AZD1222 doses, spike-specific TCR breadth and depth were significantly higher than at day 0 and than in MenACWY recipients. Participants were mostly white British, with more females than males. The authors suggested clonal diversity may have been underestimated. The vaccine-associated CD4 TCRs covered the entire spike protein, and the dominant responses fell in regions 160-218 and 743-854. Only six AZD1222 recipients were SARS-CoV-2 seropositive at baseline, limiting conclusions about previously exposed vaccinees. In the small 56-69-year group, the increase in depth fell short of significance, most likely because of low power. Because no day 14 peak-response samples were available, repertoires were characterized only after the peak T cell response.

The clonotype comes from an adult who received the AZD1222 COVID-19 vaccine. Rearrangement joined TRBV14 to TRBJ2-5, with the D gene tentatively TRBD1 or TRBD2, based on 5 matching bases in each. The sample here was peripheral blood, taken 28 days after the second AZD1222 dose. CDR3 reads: CASSQDEGQETQYF. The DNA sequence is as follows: TGTGCCAGCAGCCAAGATGAGGGGCAAGAGACCCAGTACTTC.